There are a few counts of the clone carrying this TCR beta chain. TCRdb processed the RT-PCR reads anew with MiXCR; each CDR3 protein has one entry. The data contain approximately 500,000 distinct CDR3 sequences, under 15% of them seen just once; the ten biggest clones take up around 14%. These data originate in a study of response to subunit inactivated influenza vaccine. The germline V and J ends were trimmed by 3 bases and 0 bases, with 12 bases remaining between them. Germline CDR1 and CDR2: MGHDK and SYGVNS. CDR3 size: 15 residues. The chain is built from TRBV25-1 and TRBJ2-7; TRBD2 might be the D (6 bases). Specimen: PBMCs from blood, collected roughly 6 weeks after vaccination. The origin of this receptor is a man aged 45 to 65 who received an inactivated influenza vaccine. The CDR3 region is CASSDGRESSYEQYF. CDR3 coding DNA: TGTGCCAGCAGTGATGGACGGGAGAGCTCCTACGAGCAGTACTTC.